Presented here are 25 T cell receptor beta chains from one specimen sequenced in a study of breast tumors, draining lymph nodes, adjacent tissues. A single record per CDR3 protein comes from TCRdb applying MiXCR to the multiplex PCR reads. Here the sample spans 20,000 to 25,000 distinct CDR3 sequences, about two thirds being singletons. Sample: tumor-adjacent breast tissue. The receptors originated from a female donor with breast cancer. Some clones in this sample may be carry-over from other donors' samples.

The chain joins TRBV2 to TRBJ2-2, with 8 bases aligning to TRBD2. CDR1 and CDR2 (germline): SNHLY, FYNNEI. V trimming: 8 bases; J trimming: 4 bases; junction bases outside the gene matches: 9. The CDR3 totals 15 residues. The CDR3 DNA follows: TGTGCCAGCGGGCCGGGACTAGTGGGCACCGGGGAGCTGTTTTTT. Translating it yields CASGPGLVGTGELFF.

This chain uses TRBV11-2 with TRBJ2-3; 9 bases align to TRBD1. V was pared by 4 bases and J by 0 bases, with 2 bases of the junction left unmatched. Germline V lookup: CDR1 SGHAT, CDR2 FQNNGV. The length of the CDR3 is 15 residues. This CDR3 reads CASSWTGESTDTQYF. Written as DNA, the CDR3 is TGTGCCAGCAGCTGGACAGGGGAGAGCACAGATACGCAGTATTTT.

The chain recombines TRBV10-3 with TRBJ2-1, with 9 bases identical to TRBD1. Germline V gene lookup returns CDR1 ENHRY and CDR2 SYGVKD. The CDR3 is made up of 13 amino acids. V was clipped by 10 bases and J by 1 base; unmatched bases: 2. The DNA of the CDR3 is TGTGCCACGACAGGGGGATCCTACAATGAGCAGTTCTTC. Translating it yields CATTGGSYNEQFF.

The chain links TRBV7-2 to TRBJ1-2, with unresolved D. The ends were cut back, 5 bases at V and 7 bases at J, with 26 bases in the middle. There are 17 residues in the CDR3. Looked up from germline, CDR1 is SGHTA and CDR2 is FQGNSA. CDR3 loop: CASSPLPSLPLGGGYTF. The CDR3 coding sequence is TGTGCCAGCAGCCCCCTCCCTTCTTTACCACTTGGCGGTGGCTACACCTTC.

V usage is TRBV20-1 and J usage is TRBJ2-7; 10 bases line up with TRBD2. V lost 6 bases, J lost 0 bases, and 8 bases stayed unmatched. Germline CDR1 DFQATT, CDR2 SNEGSKA (reference sequence). CDR3 length: 15 amino acids. CDR3 residues: CSASPLAGSSYEQYF. Written as DNA, the CDR3 is TGCAGTGCCAGCCCACTAGCGGGATCCTCCTACGAGCAGTACTTC.

The V and J genes are TRBV7-2 and TRBJ1-2; a possible D gene is TRBD1 (5 bases). The CDR3 covers 14 residues. The ends were cut back, 6 bases at V and 7 bases at J, with 18 bases in the middle. The germline CDR1 and CDR2 sequences are SGHTA and FQGNSA. The CDR3 nucleotides are TGTGCCAGCAGTCGGGGGGATAGTTCGGGTGGCTACACCTTC. Protein: CASSRGDSSGGYTF.

V gene TRBV9 combines with J gene TRBJ2-3; D unresolved. CDR3 length: 14 residues. V was cut by 0 bases and J by 6 bases, with 11 bases left in between. CDR1 and CDR2 from the germline V gene are SGDLS and YYNGEE. The CDR3 loop reads CASSVDTAEDTQYF. The DNA of the CDR3 is TGTGCCAGCAGCGTAGACACCGCCGAGGATACGCAGTATTTT.

This clonotype qualifies as medium-sized (0.01 to 0.1%). The gene calls are TRBV7-9 and TRBJ1-2; D ambiguous. Germline assignment: CDR1 SEHNR and CDR2 FQNEAQ (reference sequence). V lost 5 bases and J 4 bases, leaving 14 bases between the germline ends. This CDR3 has 14 residues. DNA for the CDR3: TGTGCCAGCAGCGCCCGCGAGGGTGCCTATGGCTACACCTTC. This encodes CASSAREGAYGYTF.

This clonotype was seen many times. A much larger clone lies one base from this, so it may be a read error. CDR3 region: CASSKPTAGRRLNYGYTF. DNA of the CDR3: TGTGCCAGCAGCAAACCAACAGCGGGCCGACGGCTGAACTATGGCTACACCTTC. The chain employs TRBV5-6 and TRBJ1-2; D gene uncertain. Trimming pared 4 bases from V and 2 bases from J, leaving 24 bases between. The CDR3 has 18 amino acids. CDR1 and CDR2 (germline): SGHDT, YYEEEE. Full variable domain (missing parts from reference TRBV5-6 and TRBJ1-2): DAGVTQSPTHLIKTRGQQVTLRCSPKSGHDTVSWYQQALGQGPQFIFQYYEEEERQRGNFPDRFSGHQFPNYSSELNVNALLLGDSALYLCASSKPTAGRRLNYGYTFGSGTRLTVV.

Regarding this clonotype: This may stem from a read error, because a much larger clone lies one nucleotide away. The chain is built from TRBV5-1 and TRBJ1-1; 7 bases line up with TRBD1. Per the germline V gene, CDR1 is SGHRS and CDR2 is YFSETQ. This CDR3 spans 13 amino acids. The V gene end was trimmed by 3 bases and the J gene end by 6 bases; junction bases not matched to a gene: 5. The CDR3 loop reads CASSSGGDAEAFF. Written as DNA, the CDR3 is TGCGCCAGCAGCTCAGGGGGAGACGCTGAAGCTTTCTTT.

This chain joins TRBV9 and TRBJ1-5; maybe TRBD1 (5 bases). In germline, CDR1 is SGDLS, CDR2 YYNGEE. V was shortened by 0 bases and J by 7 bases, with 17 bases between the two germline ends. The CDR3 totals 16 residues. The CDR3 loop reads CASSVDLVGLGQPQHF. The CDR3 DNA reads TGTGCCAGCAGCGTAGATCTCGTGGGGCTGGGGCAGCCCCAGCATTTT.

The chain has TRBV20-1 and TRBJ1-5; TRBD1 agrees at 8 bases. V trimming: 4 bases; J trimming: 3 bases; junction bases outside the gene matches: 5. The CDR3 is made up of 14 amino acids. Germline V lookup: CDR1 DFQATT, CDR2 SNEGSKA (reference sequence). The CDR3, as DNA: TGCAGTGCTACCGGGACAGGAGTCAATCAGCCCCAGCATTTT. Protein product: CSATGTGVNQPQHF.

The sample holds many counts of this clonotype. It may be a read error: a sequence one base away is much more abundant. J is TRBJ2-5 and V is TRBV7-9; the match to TRBD2 covers 7 bases. This CDR3 is built from 15 residues. CDR1 is SEHNR, CDR2 FQNEAQ, per germline (reference sequence). The CDR3 region is CASSSGWGVRETQRF. CDR3 coding DNA: TGTGCCAGCAGCTCCGGCTGGGGGGTGCGGGAGACCCAGCGCTTC.

This clonotype was detected only once. The chain joins TRBV9 to TRBJ2-5, with 9 bases fitting TRBD2. The germline gives CDR1 SGDLS, CDR2 YYNGEE. The trim removed 0 bases at V and 3 bases at J, leaving 6 bases unmatched. The CDR3 consists of 16 residues. The CDR3: CASSVGGSGRKETQYF. Written as DNA, the CDR3 is TGTGCCAGCAGCGTAGGGGGTAGCGGGAGAAAAGAGACCCAGTACTTC.

The chain carries TRBV5-4 and TRBJ2-5, with D perhaps matching TRBD1 or TRBD2 (5 bases each). The CDR3 has 14 amino acids. The V end lost 5 bases, the J end lost 2 bases, and 13 bases lay between the germline ends. Germline-derived CDR1 and CDR2 are SGHNT and YYREEE (reference sequence). CDR3 DNA sequence: TGTGCCAGCAGTCGGGACGCGTCACAAGAGACCCAGTACTTC. Translation gives CASSRDASQETQYF.

The gene calls are TRBV6-1 and TRBJ1-5; tentatively, D is TRBD1 (5 bases). From germline, CDR1 is MNHNS and CDR2 SASEGT. CDR3 size: 15 residues. Trimming took off 3 bases at V and 2 bases at J, with 11 bases between the two ends. The CDR3 DNA reads TGTGCCAGCAGTGAGACCACAGGCCGCAATCAGCCCCAGCATTTT. Translated, it gives CASSETTGRNQPQHF.

This chain uses TRBV24-1 with TRBJ2-6; TRBD1 might be the D (6 bases). Germline assignment: CDR1 KGHDR and CDR2 SFDVKD. V was trimmed by 9 bases and J by 3 bases, leaving 17 bases between them. The CDR3 contains 16 residues. The CDR3 region has the DNA TGTGCCACCCGACGGGACACGGGAATTGGGGCCAACGTCCTGACTTTC. It yields the protein CATRRDTGIGANVLTF.

This clonotype was recorded at least ten times. This may come from a read error, since a much larger clone is one base off. This chain joins TRBV6-5 and TRBJ2-1; 14 bases map to TRBD2. The CDR3 runs 20 residues. In germline, CDR1 is MNHEY, CDR2 SVGAGI. The J segment lost 4 bases and the V segment lost 6 bases, leaving 17 bases of the junction unmatched. The CDR3 here is CASRQTGLAGEGVGYNEQFF. The CDR3 region has the DNA TGTGCCAGCAGACAAACGGGACTAGCGGGAGAGGGGGTCGGGTACAATGAGCAGTTCTTC.

This clonotype is large. This chain uses TRBV20-1 with TRBJ1-3; TRBD1 might be the D (6 bases). Looked up from germline, CDR1 is DFQATT and CDR2 is SNEGSKA (reference sequence). This CDR3 is 14 amino acids long. V shed 5 bases and J shed 0 bases, with 11 bases lying between them. The CDR3 nucleotides read TGCAGTGCTTCAAGACAGGACTCTGGAAACACCATATATTTT. This translates into CSASRQDSGNTIYF.

The CDR3 region has the DNA TGTGCCTGGACTTCGGGTGTGAGCTACGAGCAGTACTTC. Translated: CAWTSGVSYEQYF. V and J are TRBV30 and TRBJ2-7; no clear D gene. V gave up 4 bases and J gave up 3 bases, with 13 bases separating them. CDR1 and CDR2 from the germline V gene are GTSNPN and SVGIG (reference sequence). The CDR3 is 13 amino acids.

This clonotype ranks as medium-sized. The gene calls are TRBV10-2 and TRBJ1-3; possible D gene TRBD1, 5 bases. CDR1 and CDR2 (germline): WSHSY, SAAADI. Trimming left V 7 bases short and J 2 bases short, with 15 bases between. The CDR3 sequence is 15 residues long. This chain's CDR3 is CASTSRLGPGNTIYF. CDR3 nucleotide sequence: TGCGCCAGCACTTCCCGGCTGGGGCCTGGAAACACCATATATTTT.

The rearrangement joins TRBV2 to TRBJ1-2, with D unclear. Deletions cut 4 bases from V and 8 bases from J, with 11 bases between. Germline lookup yields CDR1 SNHLY and CDR2 FYNNEI. The CDR3 runs to 12 residues. The CDR3 nucleotides are TGTGCCAGCAGTGCCCCGGACGAGGGCTACACCTTC. It specifies CASSAPDEGYTF.

V and J are TRBV5-5 and TRBJ1-2; possible D gene TRBD1, 6 bases. The CDR3 totals 13 residues. Trimming took off 2 bases at V and 3 bases at J, with 8 bases between the two ends. Germline V gives CDR1 SGHKS, CDR2 YYEKEE (reference sequence). The CDR3 here is CASSLQGDYGYTF. The CDR3 DNA sequence: TGTGCCAGCAGCTTACAGGGTGACTATGGCTACACCTTC.

The chain carries TRBV9 and TRBJ1-6, with unresolved D. With 9 bases removed from V and 5 bases from J, the gap between germline ends came to 12 bases. There are 13 residues in the CDR3. CDR1 is SGDLS and CDR2 is YYNGEE in the germline V gene. The CDR3 protein is CATGENHNSPLHF. CDR3 sequence (DNA): TGTGCCACCGGGGAAAATCATAATTCACCCCTCCACTTT.

The chain links TRBV20-1 to TRBJ2-7, with 11 bases fitting TRBD1. This CDR3 has 13 residues. CDR1 and CDR2 (germline): DFQATT, SNEGSKA (reference sequence). The J segment lost 3 bases and the V segment lost 6 bases, leaving 4 bases of the junction unmatched. The CDR3: CSARGQGVYEQYV. The CDR3 nucleotides are TGCAGTGCAAGGGGACAGGGGGTCTACGAGCAGTACGTC.